This TCR delta chain was documented in a study of γδ T cells in repeated Plasmodium falciparum infection. The overall study: Samples were taken at baseline, before some infections, and 21 days after each.

Trimming took 4 bases from V and 4 from J; bases not matched to a gene: 11. The CDR3 has 16 residues. Germline loops: CDR1 TSWWSYY, CDR2 QGS. This clone has a count of ten or more. Its specificity is unknown. TRG and TRD sequences were obtained from every sorted gammadelta sample. TCRdb made new clone calls on the multiplex PCR reads using CATT. The sample has under 60,000 delta-chain clones, roughly 1.5% seen once. Overall study findings and caveats: Vdelta2-negative gammadelta repertoires, largely Vdelta1+, seemingly showed infection-driven waves of new clonal selection. Over time and infection, Vgamma9/Vdelta2+ repertoires remained highly stable and polyclonal.

Flow sorting of PBMC yielded separate Vgamma9/Vdelta2+ and Vdelta2-negative gammadelta T cell populations for bulk repertoire analysis. Input material: gamma-delta T cells from blood. This clonotype was sampled from a pool of human donors (malaria-infected and uninfected, not separated). The chain uses TRDV1 and TRDJ1; 8 bases align to TRDD3. Here the CDR3 DNA reads TGTGCTCTTGGGGGGCTCCGGGGGATAGAGAACGATAAACTCATCTTT. Its protein product is CALGGLRGIENDKLIF.